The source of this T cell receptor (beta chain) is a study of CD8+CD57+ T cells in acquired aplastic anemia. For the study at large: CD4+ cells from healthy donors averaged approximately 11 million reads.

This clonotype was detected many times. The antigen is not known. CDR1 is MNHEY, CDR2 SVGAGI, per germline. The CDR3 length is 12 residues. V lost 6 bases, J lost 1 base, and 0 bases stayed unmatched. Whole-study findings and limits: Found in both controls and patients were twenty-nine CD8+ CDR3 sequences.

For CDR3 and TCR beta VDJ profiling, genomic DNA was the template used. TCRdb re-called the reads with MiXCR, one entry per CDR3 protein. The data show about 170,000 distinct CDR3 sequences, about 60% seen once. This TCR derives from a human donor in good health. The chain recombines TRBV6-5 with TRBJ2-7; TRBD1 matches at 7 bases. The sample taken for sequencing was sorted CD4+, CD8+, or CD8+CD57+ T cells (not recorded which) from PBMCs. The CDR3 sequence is CASRGQSYEQYF. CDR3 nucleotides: TGTGCCAGCAGGGGACAGTCCTACGAGCAGTACTTC.